The 9 T cell receptor beta chains below were found in one sample sequenced in a study of blood T cells in healthy people across ages. Together with a sample-barcoded 5' primer, a J-beta primer mix was included in a second PCR lasting roughly 6 to 12 cycles. Via MiXCR, TCRdb re-called the 5' RACE reads, giving one row per CDR3 protein. The repertoire includes approximately 810,000 distinct CDR3 sequences, 25% to 30% of them detected once, and approximately 15% sits in the top ten. Sequencing was performed on blood. These receptors were taken from a woman older than 75 in good health.

This clonotype was detected a few times. V usage is TRBV6-1 and J usage is TRBJ2-3; 11 bases fit TRBD1. The CDR3 is 14 residues long. Losses at the gene ends were 8 bases for V and 6 bases for J; bases not matched to a gene: 7. Germline CDR1 is MNHNS and CDR2 is SASEGT. The DNA of the CDR3 is TGTGCCAGCCGGGACAGGGGGTCCGGGGATACGCAGTATTTT. Amino acid sequence: CASRDRGSGDTQYF.

This clonotype was found many times. V gene TRBV7-2 combines with J gene TRBJ2-5, with D possibly TRBD1 on 6 matching bases. CDR1 and CDR2 from the germline V gene are SGHTA and FQGNSA. Trimming left V 5 bases short and J 7 bases short, with 17 bases between. The CDR3 runs to 14 residues. Written as DNA, the CDR3 is TGTGCCAGCAGCCCGACCCGGCAGACAGGGACCCAGTACTTC. Its translation: CASSPTRQTGTQYF.

The sample holds many counts of this clonotype. This rearrangement joins TRBV2 to TRBJ2-1; D unresolved. Per germline, CDR1 SNHLY and CDR2 FYNNEI. The V gene lost 4 bases and the J gene lost 1 base, with 5 bases spanning the gap. The CDR3 is 13 amino acids. The CDR3 loop is CASSGISYNEQFF. For the CDR3, the DNA is TGTGCCAGCAGTGGGATTTCCTACAATGAGCAGTTCTTC.

This clonotype was seen at least ten times. Possible read error: a much larger clone is one base away. The V and J genes are TRBV20-1 and TRBJ2-5; a weak D match, TRBD1 (6 bases). The CDR3 has 12 amino acids. Per germline, CDR1 DFQATT and CDR2 SNEGSKA (reference sequence). Trimming took off 5 bases at V and 11 bases at J, with 18 bases between the two ends. CDR3 residues: CSALGQFYEQYF. The CDR3 DNA is TGCAGTGCTCTTGGACAGTTCTATGAGCAGTACTTC.

This clonotype was found many times. The chain has TRBV6-2 or TRBV6-3 and TRBJ2-5, with D possibly matching TRBD2 (5 bases). The CDR3 has 12 amino acids. Per germline, CDR1 MNHEY and CDR2 SVGEGT. V lost 8 bases to trimming and J lost 2 bases, with 9 bases between them. CDR3 bases: TGTGCCAGCCGAGGGTGGCAAGAGACCCAGTACTTC. Amino acids: CASRGWQETQYF.

With regard to this clonotype: A read error may explain this, as a much larger clone is one base away. The genes are TRBV7-9 and TRBJ2-1; D gene ambiguous. Germline-derived CDR1 and CDR2 are SEHNR and FQNEAQ (reference sequence). This CDR3 is 15 amino acids long. The CDR3 protein is CAGSPRLGALNEQFF. Here the CDR3 DNA reads TGTGCCGGCAGCCCTCGACTGGGCGCCCTCAATGAGCAGTTCTTC.

The J gene is TRBJ1-5, the V gene TRBV6-2 or TRBV6-3; no clear D. Germline assignment: CDR1 MNHEY and CDR2 SVGEGT. The CDR3 is 13 residues long. With 5 bases removed from V and 4 bases from J, the gap between germline ends came to 9 bases. CDR3 protein: CASSTAPNQPQHF. CDR3 DNA: TGTGCCAGCAGTACCGCGCCTAATCAGCCCCAGCATTTT.

This clonotype was found many times. This chain joins TRBV7-9 and TRBJ1-4, with TRBD1 identical over 7 bases. J was trimmed by 2 bases and V by 5 bases; bases with no gene match: 5. The CDR3 extends over 15 amino acids. Germline V gene data show CDR1 as SEHNR and CDR2 as FQNEAQ (reference sequence). CDR3 region: CASSLRQGTNEKLFF. The CDR3 DNA reads as TGTGCCAGCAGCCTCAGACAGGGTACTAATGAAAAACTGTTTTTT.

To note about this clonotype: It may be a read error: a sequence one base away is much more abundant. The J gene is TRBJ2-7, the V gene TRBV18, with no clear D. Looked up from germline, CDR1 is KGHSH and CDR2 is LQKENI. V was cut by 0 bases and J by 7 bases, with 16 bases left in between. CDR3 length: 15 amino acids. The CDR3: CASSPPSRADNEQYF. The CDR3 region has the DNA TGTGCCAGCTCACCACCGTCAAGGGCAGACAATGAGCAGTACTTC.